One sample yielded the 26 T cell receptor beta chains listed below, sequenced in a study of patients and donors after allogeneic stem cell transplantation. A single record per CDR3 protein comes from TCRdb applying MiXCR to the RT-PCR reads. This table has about 110,000 distinct CDR3 sequences, roughly 35% appearing once. The source material was blood, either unsorted or a sorted T cell fraction (not recorded which). Receptors originate from a human donor who was either an allogeneic HSCT recipient or a stem cell or donor lymphocyte infusion donor (not recorded which). It is not recorded whose cells these are; they may come from a transplant donor.

The chain combines TRBV28 with TRBJ1-6; D not certain. This CDR3 contains 15 residues. Germline CDR1 reads MDHEN; CDR2 reads SYDVKM. V shed 6 bases and J shed 7 bases, with 16 bases lying between them. The chain's CDR3 is CASRPPYGKNSPLHF. CDR3 bases: TGTGCCAGCAGACCTCCGTATGGAAAGAATTCACCCCTCCACTTT.

This sequence joins TRBV5-6 and TRBJ2-5; no clear D. Germline values: CDR1 SGHDT, CDR2 YYEEEE. V lost 2 bases, J lost 2 bases, and 7 bases lay in between. There are 13 residues in the CDR3. CDR3 in DNA: TGTGCCAGCAGCTTTGACGGGCAAGAGACCCAGTACTTC. Translating gives CASSFDGQETQYF.

This clonotype has ten or more counts. The rearrangement joins TRBV15 to TRBJ1-1; D may be TRBD1 (5 bases). V dropped 5 bases and J dropped 1 base, with 14 bases sitting between them. Germline CDR1 and CDR2: LNHNV and YYDKDF (reference sequence). The CDR3 is 15 residues long. The CDR3 protein is CATSPMGRKNTEAFF. DNA of the CDR3: TGTGCCACCAGCCCTATGGGACGGAAGAACACTGAAGCTTTCTTT.

V gene TRBV7-8 combines with J gene TRBJ2-2, with no clear D. The CDR3 loop spans 16 amino acids. Germline V gene lookup returns CDR1 SGHVS and CDR2 FQNEAQ. V dropped 0 bases and J dropped 3 bases, with 11 bases sitting between them. The CDR3 nucleotides are TGTGCCAGCAGCTTAGCACGCCGGACCGACACCGGGGAGCTGTTTTTT. It encodes CASSLARRTDTGELFF.

The sample holds a few counts of this clonotype. DNA for the CDR3: TGTGCCAGCAGCGTCAGCCCGAACACTGAAGCTTTCTTT. Residues: CASSVSPNTEAFF. The chain links TRBV9 to TRBJ1-1; D gene ambiguous. V was shortened by 2 bases and J by 1 base, with 6 bases between the two germline ends. The CDR3 totals 13 residues. Germline V lookup: CDR1 SGDLS, CDR2 YYNGEE.

This clonotype occurred a few times. The chain recombines TRBV5-6 with TRBJ1-1, with D perhaps TRBD1 (5 bases). The CDR3 totals 14 residues. V gave up 4 bases and J gave up 4 bases, with 14 bases separating them. Germline-derived CDR1 and CDR2 are SGHDT and YYEEEE. The CDR3 DNA is TGTGCCAGCAGCCCACCGGGACGACCCACTGAAGCTTTCTTT. This codes for CASSPPGRPTEAFF.

This clonotype was found a few times. The chain is built from TRBV4-2 and TRBJ2-7; D is undetermined. The V and J ends lost 0 bases and 2 bases respectively, with 8 bases between them. This CDR3 spans 14 amino acids. CDR1 and CDR2 from the germline V gene are LGHNA and YNFKEQ. CDR3 bases: TGTGCCAGCAGCCAAGATGACCGAGCCTACGAGCAGTACTTC. It specifies CASSQDDRAYEQYF.

The rearrangement links TRBV25-1 to TRBJ1-2; D perhaps matches TRBD1 (6 bases). From germline, CDR1 is MGHDK and CDR2 SYGVNS. V lost 1 base to trimming and J lost 2 bases, with 8 bases between them. The CDR3 length is 14 residues. The CDR3 nucleotides are TGTGCCAGCAGTGAATCCAGGGGAAACTATGGCTACACCTTC. The encoded protein is CASSESRGNYGYTF.

This clonotype was seen only a few times. CDR3 in DNA: TGTGCCAGCAGTCGAAGGGGCGAGCAGTACTTC. This gives the protein CASSRRGEQYF. The rearrangement links TRBV28 to TRBJ2-7, with D possibly matching TRBD1 (5 bases). The V end was cut by 5 bases, the J end by 6 bases, with 8 bases between. The germline gives CDR1 MDHEN, CDR2 SYDVKM. This CDR3 has 11 amino acids.

Here the CDR3 reads CSATNRGPGKNQPQHF. The CDR3 coding sequence is TGCAGTGCAACCAACAGGGGGCCGGGGAAGAATCAGCCCCAGCATTTT. The chain joins TRBV20-1 to TRBJ1-5; 9 bases are shared with TRBD1. The length of the CDR3 is 16 residues. With 6 bases clipped from V and 4 bases from J, the junction kept 13 bases outside the gene matches. Germline V CDR1 and CDR2: DFQATT, SNEGSKA (reference sequence).

The gene calls are TRBV12-3 or TRBV12-4 and TRBJ1-2; D perhaps matches TRBD1 (5 bases). V was shortened by 4 bases and J by 3 bases, with 15 bases between the two germline ends. The CDR3 is made up of 15 amino acids. The CDR3 DNA sequence: TGTGCCAGCAGTTCCCGGAGGACACCTCACTATGGCTACACCTTC. This gives the protein CASSSRRTPHYGYTF.

This chain joins TRBV29-1 and TRBJ2-1; the D gene is possibly TRBD2 (6 bases). The CDR3 consists of 13 residues. Between the trimmed V and J ends, which lost 6 bases and 2 bases, there was a span of 11 bases. Per germline, CDR1 SQVTM and CDR2 ANQGSEA. In DNA form, the CDR3 reads TGCAGCGTGGCCGGGACTCCCTACAATGAGCAGTTCTTC. It yields the protein CSVAGTPYNEQFF.

This rearrangement joins TRBV6-2 or TRBV6-3 to TRBJ2-1; D is ambiguous. CDR3 length equals 17 residues. Germline V gives CDR1 MNHEY, CDR2 SVGEGT. The V end lost 6 bases, the J end lost 3 bases, and 21 bases lay between the germline ends. Written as DNA, the CDR3 is TGTGCCAGCAGCCCCCTTCTCTGGGCGGAGAACTACAATGAGCAGTTCTTC. The encoded protein is CASSPLLWAENYNEQFF.

The V and J genes are TRBV6-5 and TRBJ2-7; TRBD1 is a possible D gene (6 bases). CDR1 and CDR2 (germline): MNHEY, SVGAGI. The CDR3 length is 16 residues. Trimming shortened V by 0 bases and J by 0 bases, and 12 bases separated the two germline ends. CDR3 nucleotides: TGTGCCAGCAGTTACTCAACCGGGACACCCTCCTACGAGCAGTACTTC. Translation gives CASSYSTGTPSYEQYF.

The chain has TRBV4-1 and TRBJ2-7, with 7 bases identical to TRBD1. Per the germline V gene, CDR1 is MGHRA and CDR2 is YSYEKL. The V segment lost 3 bases and the J segment 1 base; nucleotides outside the gene matches: 18. The CDR3 consists of 19 residues. The CDR3 DNA sequence: TGCGCCAGCAGCCACGAACCCCTCTCCGTCGACAGGGCATCCTACGAGCAGTACTTC. This translates into CASSHEPLSVDRASYEQYF.

Only a few counts were recorded for this clonotype. V gene TRBV27 combines with J gene TRBJ1-1; 10 nucleotides agree with TRBD1. CDR1 is MNHEY and CDR2 is SMNVEV in the germline V gene (reference sequence). V shed 4 bases, J shed 3 bases, and the junction held 2 bases outside the gene matches. The CDR3 is 14 residues long. The CDR3: CASSWDRGHTEAFF. The CDR3 coding sequence is TGTGCCAGCAGTTGGGACAGGGGACACACTGAAGCTTTCTTT.

This chain links TRBV29-1 with TRBJ1-1, with D possibly TRBD1 on 5 matching bases. Germline CDR1 is SQVTM and CDR2 is ANQGSEA. The CDR3 totals 12 residues. V lost 3 bases to trimming and J lost 3 bases, with 8 bases between them. Here the CDR3 DNA reads TGCAGCGTTGACAGGGTCCACACTGAAGCTTTCTTT. This gives the protein CSVDRVHTEAFF.

V usage is TRBV6-6 and J usage is TRBJ1-5; possibly TRBD1 for D (5 bases). Deletions cut 4 bases from V and 8 bases from J, with 18 bases between. The CDR3 has 15 amino acids. Per germline, CDR1 MNHNY and CDR2 SVGAGI (reference sequence). CDR3 bases: TGTGCCAGCAGTTCCCGGGGACGGGTGGCGGAGCCCCAGCATTTT. Translation: CASSSRGRVAEPQHF.

The gene calls are TRBV27 and TRBJ2-1, with 10 bases that match TRBD2. The CDR3 runs to 18 residues. The V gene's germline CDR1 is MNHEY and CDR2 SMNVEV (reference sequence). Trimming took 5 bases from V and 3 from J; bases not matched to a gene: 13. The CDR3 loop is CASSMTIIAGGIYNEQFF. CDR3 in DNA: TGTGCCAGCAGTATGACAATAATAGCGGGAGGTATCTACAATGAGCAGTTCTTC.

The chain combines TRBV15 with TRBJ1-6; D is unclear. The germline V gene encodes CDR1 LNHNV and CDR2 YYDKDF (reference sequence). V was clipped by 0 bases and J by 6 bases, with 15 bases between them. The CDR3 consists of 17 residues. In nucleotides, the CDR3 is TGTGCCACCAGCAGAGAAGCAGCGGTCCGGAGTAATTCACCCCTCCACTTT. Protein: CATSREAAVRSNSPLHF.

The chain joins TRBV7-2 to TRBJ2-3; 10 nucleotides align to TRBD1. Germline loops: CDR1 SGHTA, CDR2 FQGNSA. The CDR3 contains 15 residues. V trimming: 3 bases; J trimming: 4 bases; junction bases outside the gene matches: 4. CDR3 in DNA: TGTGCCAGCAGCTTCCGGGACAGGGGATCAGATACGCAGTATTTT. This codes for CASSFRDRGSDTQYF. Combining the CDR3 with reference TRBV7-2 and TRBJ2-3 gives the whole variable domain GAGVSQSPSNKVTEKGKDVELRCDPISGHTALYWYRQSLGQGLEFLIYFQGNSAPDKSGLPSDRFSAERTGGSVSTLTIQRTQQEDSAVYLCASSFRDRGSDTQYFGPGTRLTVL.

The chain's CDR3 is CASRQTGQENTEAFF. In nucleotides, the CDR3 is TGTGCCAGCAGGCAAACGGGACAGGAGAACACTGAAGCTTTCTTT. This chain uses TRBV7-9 with TRBJ1-1; 8 bases are shared with TRBD1. CDR1 and CDR2 (germline): SEHNR, FQNEAQ (reference sequence). This CDR3 contains 15 residues. V shed 6 bases and J 1 base; nucleotides not matched to a gene: 7.

The genes are TRBV12-3 or TRBV12-4 and TRBJ2-1; TRBD2 is a possible D gene (6 bases). The ends were cut back, 7 bases at V and 6 bases at J, with 10 bases in the middle. The CDR3 is made up of 12 amino acids. CDR3 amino acids: CASNALANEQFF. In nucleotides, the CDR3 is TGTGCCAGCAACGCACTAGCCAATGAGCAGTTCTTC.

This clonotype has more than one count but fewer than ten. The rearrangement joins TRBV7-9 to TRBJ1-1, with 10 nucleotides matching TRBD1. Losses at the gene ends were 1 base for V and 5 bases for J; bases not matched to a gene: 4. Germline V CDR1 and CDR2: SEHNR, FQNEAQ (reference sequence). CDR3 size: 15 residues. In DNA form, the CDR3 reads TGTGCCAGCAGCTTAGGGGGACAGGGGCGGACTGAAGCTTTCTTT. The encoded protein is CASSLGGQGRTEAFF.

This clonotype was detected a few times. The gene calls are TRBV4-3 and TRBJ2-4, with D unresolved. The germline V gene encodes CDR1 LGHNA and CDR2 YSLEER. With 0 bases removed from V and 7 bases from J, the gap between germline ends came to 13 bases. The CDR3 spans 15 residues. The DNA of the CDR3 is TGCGCCAGCAGCCAAGACCGGACGGTCGGTAACATTCAGTACTTC. Translated, it gives CASSQDRTVGNIQYF.

This clonotype occurred a few times. The genes are TRBV29-1 and TRBJ2-6; D gene unclear. Germline values: CDR1 SQVTM, CDR2 ANQGSEA. The CDR3 length is 13 residues. Trimming cost V 5 bases and J 1 base, with 6 bases left between them. The CDR3 coding sequence is TGCAGCGTTTCGACTTCTGGGGCCAACGTCCTGACTTTC. Amino acid sequence: CSVSTSGANVLTF.